The TCR beta chain under discussion was sequenced for a study of technical replicates of blood from several donors. The assay was immunoSEQ multiplex PCR, and TCRdb's table has in-frame clones only and misses some. Found here are some 13,000 clones, more than 70% of them singletons; the top ten hold approximately 11%. This CDR3 is built from 16 residues. Germline assignment: CDR1 SEHNR and CDR2 FQNEAQ (reference sequence). V was cut by 2 bases and J by 0 bases, with 8 bases left in between. The chain combines TRBV7-9 with TRBJ2-6; maybe TRBD1 (5 bases). The clonotype was recovered from a human donor in good health. Sequencing used PBMCs. The CDR3 bases are TGTGCCAGCAGCTTATGGACAACCTCTGGGGCCAACGTCCTGACTTTC. Residues: CASSLWTTSGANVLTF.